The T cell receptor (beta chain) described here comes from a study of T-cell memory formation after mild COVID-19. Study-level points and caveats: A second wave expanding day 15 to 37 was CD4+-biased; contracting clones were balanced.

This clonotype has just a few counts. As yet, its antigen is unknown. TCRdb used MiXCR to reprocess the 5' RACE reads, holding one entry per CDR3 protein. Here the sample spans over 500,000 distinct CDR3 sequences, 17% being singletons. This CDR3 spans 13 amino acids. Germline-derived CDR1 and CDR2 are SGHRS and YFSETQ. Trimming took off 5 bases at V and 0 bases at J, with 9 bases between the two ends. Specimen: PBMCs or a T cell subset sorted from them (not recorded which). The sequence was collected from an adult woman who had mild COVID-19 (a few samples of this study predate the infection). Cell type and time point are not known. V is TRBV5-1 and J is TRBJ2-7; TRBD2 might be the D (6 bases). CDR3 nucleotides: TGCGCCAGCAGGTACGGGGGCTCCTACGAGCAGTACTTC. This codes for CASRYGGSYEQYF.